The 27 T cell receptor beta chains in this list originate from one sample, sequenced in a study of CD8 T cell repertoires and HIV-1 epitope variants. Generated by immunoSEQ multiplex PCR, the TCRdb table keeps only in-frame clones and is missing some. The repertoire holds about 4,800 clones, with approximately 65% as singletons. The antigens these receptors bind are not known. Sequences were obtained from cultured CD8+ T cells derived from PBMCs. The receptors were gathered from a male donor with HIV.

CDR3 sequence: CASSLGLAGGPTDTQYF. In DNA, the CDR3 is TGTGCCAGCAGCTTGGGACTAGCGGGAGGGCCCACAGATACGCAGTATTTT. J is TRBJ2-3 and V is TRBV7-2; 16 bases line up with TRBD2. The CDR3 is made up of 17 amino acids. CDR1 SGHTA and CDR2 FQGNSA come from the germline V gene. V gave up 3 bases and J gave up 2 bases; unmatched junction bases: 2.

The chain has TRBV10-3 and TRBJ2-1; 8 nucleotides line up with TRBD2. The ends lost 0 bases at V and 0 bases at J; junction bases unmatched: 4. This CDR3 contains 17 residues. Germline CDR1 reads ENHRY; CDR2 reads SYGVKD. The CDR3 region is CAISESTAGGSYNEQFF. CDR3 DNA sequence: TGTGCCATCAGTGAGTCGACGGCGGGGGGCTCCTACAATGAGCAGTTCTTC.

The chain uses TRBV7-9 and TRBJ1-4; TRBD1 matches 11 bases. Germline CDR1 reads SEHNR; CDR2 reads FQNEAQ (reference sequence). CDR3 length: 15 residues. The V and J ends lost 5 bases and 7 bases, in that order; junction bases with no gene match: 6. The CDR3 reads CASSLIGQGAEKLFF. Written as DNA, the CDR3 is TGTGCCAGCAGCCTAATTGGACAGGGGGCTGAAAAACTGTTTTTT.

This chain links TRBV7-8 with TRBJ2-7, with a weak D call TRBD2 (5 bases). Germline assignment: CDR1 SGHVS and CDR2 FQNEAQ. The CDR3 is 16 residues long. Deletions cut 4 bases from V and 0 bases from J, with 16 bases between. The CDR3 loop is CASSSPWERNSYEQYF. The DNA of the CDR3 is TGTGCCAGCAGCTCCCCTTGGGAGCGGAACTCCTACGAGCAGTACTTC.

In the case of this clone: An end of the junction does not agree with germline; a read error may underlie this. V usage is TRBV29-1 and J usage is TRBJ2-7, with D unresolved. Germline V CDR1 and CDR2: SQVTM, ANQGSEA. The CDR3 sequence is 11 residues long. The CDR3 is CSVEEPPDRNF. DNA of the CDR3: TGCAGCGTTGAAGAGCCCCCCGACCGGAACTTC.

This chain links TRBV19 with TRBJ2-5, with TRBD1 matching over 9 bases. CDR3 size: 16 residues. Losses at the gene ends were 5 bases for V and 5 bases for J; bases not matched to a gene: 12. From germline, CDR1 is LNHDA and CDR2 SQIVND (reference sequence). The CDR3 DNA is TGTGCCAGTAGTCCGGGGACAGGGATTTTCGTGGAGACCCAGTACTTC. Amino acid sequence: CASSPGTGIFVETQYF. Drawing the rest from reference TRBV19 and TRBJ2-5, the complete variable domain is DGGITQSPKYLFRKEGQNVTLSCEQNLNHDAMYWYRQDPGQGLRLIYYSQIVNDFQKGDIAEGYSVSREKKESFPLTVTSAQKNPTAFYLCASSPGTGIFVETQYFGPGTRLLVL.

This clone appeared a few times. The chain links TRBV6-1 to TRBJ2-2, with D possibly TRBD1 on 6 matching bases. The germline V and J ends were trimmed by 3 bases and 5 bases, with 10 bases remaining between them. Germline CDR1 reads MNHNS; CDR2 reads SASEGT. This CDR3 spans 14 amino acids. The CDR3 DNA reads TGTGCCAGCAGTGACAAGGGGGAGACCGGGGAGCTGTTTTTT. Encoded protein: CASSDKGETGELFF.

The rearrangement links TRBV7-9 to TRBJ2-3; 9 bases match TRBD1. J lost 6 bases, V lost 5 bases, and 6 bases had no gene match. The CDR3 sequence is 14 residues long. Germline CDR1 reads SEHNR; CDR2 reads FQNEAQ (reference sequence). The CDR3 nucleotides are TGTGCCAGCAGCATTACAGGGGGCGGGGATACGCAGTATTTT. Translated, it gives CASSITGGGDTQYF.

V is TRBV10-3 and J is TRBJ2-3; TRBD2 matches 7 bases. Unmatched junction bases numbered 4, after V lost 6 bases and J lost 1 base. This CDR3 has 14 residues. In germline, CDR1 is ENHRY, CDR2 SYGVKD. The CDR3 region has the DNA TGTGCCATCAGATCAAGCGGGGGCACAGATACGCAGTATTTT. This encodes CAIRSSGGTDTQYF.

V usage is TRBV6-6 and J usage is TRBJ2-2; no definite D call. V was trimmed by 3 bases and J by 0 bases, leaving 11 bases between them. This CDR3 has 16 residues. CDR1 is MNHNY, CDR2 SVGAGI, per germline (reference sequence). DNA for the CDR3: TGTGCCAGCAGTTATATAGGGCAGACGAACACCGGGGAGCTGTTTTTT. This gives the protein CASSYIGQTNTGELFF.

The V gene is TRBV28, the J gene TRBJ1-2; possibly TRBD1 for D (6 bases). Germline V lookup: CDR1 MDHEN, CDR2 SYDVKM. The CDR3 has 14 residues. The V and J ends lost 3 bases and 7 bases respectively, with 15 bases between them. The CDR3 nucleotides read TGTGCCAGCAGTTTGGCCTCGGACAGCCGTGGCTACACCTTC. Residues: CASSLASDSRGYTF.

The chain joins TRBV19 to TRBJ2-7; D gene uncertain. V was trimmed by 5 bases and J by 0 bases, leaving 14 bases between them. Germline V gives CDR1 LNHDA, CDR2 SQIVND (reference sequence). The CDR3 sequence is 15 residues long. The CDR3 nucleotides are TGTGCCAGTAGTCCCGCCGACATGGGCTCCTACGAGCAGTACTTC. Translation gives CASSPADMGSYEQYF.

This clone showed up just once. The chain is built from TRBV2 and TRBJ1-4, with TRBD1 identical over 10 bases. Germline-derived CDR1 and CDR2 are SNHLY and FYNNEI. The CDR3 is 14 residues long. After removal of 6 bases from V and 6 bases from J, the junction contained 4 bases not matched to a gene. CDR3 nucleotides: TGTGCCAGCAGGGGGACAGGGGAGTATGAAAAACTGTTTTTT. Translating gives CASRGTGEYEKLFF.

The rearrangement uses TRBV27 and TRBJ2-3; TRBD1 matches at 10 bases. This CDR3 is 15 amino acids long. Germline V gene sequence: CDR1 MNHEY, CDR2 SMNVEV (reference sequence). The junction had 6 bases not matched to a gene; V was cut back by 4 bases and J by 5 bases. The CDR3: CASSSPGQGRDTQYF. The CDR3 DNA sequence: TGTGCCAGCAGTTCACCGGGACAGGGGCGAGATACGCAGTATTTT.

Here the CDR3 reads CASSLRAEETQYF. CDR3 coding DNA: TGTGCCAGTAGTCTGAGGGCGGAGGAGACCCAGTACTTC. The chain carries TRBV19 and TRBJ2-5, with a possible D match to TRBD2 (5 bases). This CDR3 contains 13 residues. Deletions cut 5 bases from V and 5 bases from J, with 12 bases between. Germline V gives CDR1 LNHDA, CDR2 SQIVND (reference sequence).

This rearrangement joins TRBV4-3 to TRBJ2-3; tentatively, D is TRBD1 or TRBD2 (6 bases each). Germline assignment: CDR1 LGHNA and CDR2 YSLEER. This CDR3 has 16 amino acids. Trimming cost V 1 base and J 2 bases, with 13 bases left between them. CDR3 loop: CASSQAPGASTDTQYF. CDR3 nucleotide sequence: TGCGCCAGCAGCCAAGCTCCGGGGGCTTCCACAGATACGCAGTATTTT.

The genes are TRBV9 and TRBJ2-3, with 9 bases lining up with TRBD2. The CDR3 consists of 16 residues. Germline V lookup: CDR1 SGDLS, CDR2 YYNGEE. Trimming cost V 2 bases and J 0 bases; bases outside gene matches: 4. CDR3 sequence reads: CASSVASGASTDTQYF. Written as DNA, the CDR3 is TGTGCCAGCAGCGTCGCTAGCGGGGCTAGCACAGATACGCAGTATTTT.

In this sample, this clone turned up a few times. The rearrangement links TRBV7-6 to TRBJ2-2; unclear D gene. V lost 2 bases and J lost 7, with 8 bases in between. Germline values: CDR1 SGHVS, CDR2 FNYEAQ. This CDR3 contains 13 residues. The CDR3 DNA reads TGTGCCAGCAGCTTAAATACGGGCGGGGAGCTGTTTTTT. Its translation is CASSLNTGGELFF.

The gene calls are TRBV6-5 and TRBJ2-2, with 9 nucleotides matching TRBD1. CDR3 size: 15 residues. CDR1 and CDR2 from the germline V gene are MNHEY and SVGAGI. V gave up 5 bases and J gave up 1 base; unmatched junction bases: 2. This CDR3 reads CASSPGQGNTGELFF. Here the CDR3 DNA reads TGTGCCAGCAGTCCGGGACAGGGGAACACCGGGGAGCTGTTTTTT.

CDR3 coding DNA: TGTGCCAGCAGTTTACTAGCGGGGGGGTACGAGCAGTACTTC. Translation gives CASSLLAGGYEQYF. The gene calls are TRBV27 and TRBJ2-7; 12 bases fit TRBD2. This CDR3 has 14 residues. Looked up from germline, CDR1 is MNHEY and CDR2 is SMNVEV (reference sequence). The V and J ends lost 2 bases and 4 bases, in that order; junction bases with no gene match: 0.

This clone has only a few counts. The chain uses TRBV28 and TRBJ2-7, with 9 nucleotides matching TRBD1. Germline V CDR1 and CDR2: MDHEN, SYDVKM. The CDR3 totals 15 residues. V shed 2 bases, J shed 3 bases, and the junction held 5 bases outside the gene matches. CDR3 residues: CASSLRTGADYEQYF. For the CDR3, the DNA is TGTGCCAGCAGTTTAAGGACAGGGGCGGACTACGAGCAGTACTTC. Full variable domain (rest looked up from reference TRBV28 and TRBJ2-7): DVKVTQSSRYLVKRTGEKVFLECVQDMDHENMFWYRQDPGLGLRLIYFSYDVKMKEKGDIPEGYSVSREKKERFSLILESASTNQTSMYLCASSLRTGADYEQYFGPGTRLTVT.

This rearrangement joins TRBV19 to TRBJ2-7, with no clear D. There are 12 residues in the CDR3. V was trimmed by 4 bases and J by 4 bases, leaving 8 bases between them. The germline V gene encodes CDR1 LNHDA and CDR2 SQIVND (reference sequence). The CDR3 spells CASSTQDYEQYF. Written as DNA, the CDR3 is TGTGCCAGTAGTACTCAAGATTACGAGCAGTACTTC.

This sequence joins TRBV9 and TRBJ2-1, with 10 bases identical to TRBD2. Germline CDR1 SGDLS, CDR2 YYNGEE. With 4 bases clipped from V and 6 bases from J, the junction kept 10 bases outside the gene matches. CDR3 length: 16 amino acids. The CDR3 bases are TGTGCCAGCAGCCCGTGGACTAGCGGTCTATTCAATGAGCAGTTCTTC. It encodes CASSPWTSGLFNEQFF.

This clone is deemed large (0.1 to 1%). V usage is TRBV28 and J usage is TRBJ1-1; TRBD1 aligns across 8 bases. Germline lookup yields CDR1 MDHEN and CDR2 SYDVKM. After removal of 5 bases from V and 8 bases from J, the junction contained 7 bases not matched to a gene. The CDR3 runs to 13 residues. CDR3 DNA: TGTGCCAGCAGTCCCATTGGGACAGGAGAAGCTTTCTTT. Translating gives CASSPIGTGEAFF.

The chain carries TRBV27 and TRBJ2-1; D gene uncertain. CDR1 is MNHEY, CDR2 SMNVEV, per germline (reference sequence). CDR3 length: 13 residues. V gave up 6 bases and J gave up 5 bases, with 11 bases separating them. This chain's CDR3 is CASSQAYNNEQFF. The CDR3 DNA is TGTGCCAGCAGCCAAGCGTACAACAATGAGCAGTTCTTC.

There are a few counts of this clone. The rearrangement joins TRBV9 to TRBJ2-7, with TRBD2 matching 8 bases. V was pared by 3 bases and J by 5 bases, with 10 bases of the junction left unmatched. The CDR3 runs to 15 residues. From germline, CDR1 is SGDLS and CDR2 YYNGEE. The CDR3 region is CASSAAPGGQHEQYF. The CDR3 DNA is TGTGCCAGCAGCGCTGCCCCGGGAGGGCAACACGAGCAGTACTTC.

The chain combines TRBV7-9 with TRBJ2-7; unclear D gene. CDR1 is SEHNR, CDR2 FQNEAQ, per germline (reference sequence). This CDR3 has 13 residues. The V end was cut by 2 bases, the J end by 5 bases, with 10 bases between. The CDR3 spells CASSLTRWDEQYF. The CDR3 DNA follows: TGTGCCAGCAGCTTAACACGGTGGGACGAGCAGTACTTC.